The T cell receptor beta chain described here comes from a study of T cells in Graves' hyperthyroidism and ophthalmopathy. The germline V and J ends were trimmed by 3 bases and 2 bases, with 13 bases remaining between them. The CDR3 covers 15 residues. TCR beta CDR3 sequences were amplified from RNA transcripts. The HTBI primer set served for first-round RT-PCR of the TCR CDR3. TCRdb reprocessed the multiplex PCR reads via MiXCR and lists one record per CDR3 protein. This sample yields about 500,000 distinct CDR3 sequences, of which 15% to 20% are seen a single time; 29% belongs to the top ten. At least ten counts were recorded for this clonotype.

The chain is built from TRBV12-3 or TRBV12-4 and TRBJ2-5; a weak D match, TRBD2 (5 bases). Input material: blood. The sequence was obtained from a woman aged 30 to 39 with Graves' ophthalmopathy. The CDR3 protein is CASSFGGSGQETQYF. In DNA, the CDR3 is TGTGCCAGCAGTTTTGGCGGGTCGGGACAAGAGACCCAGTACTTC.